A selection of T cell receptor beta chains follows, all from one sample in a study of cytomegalovirus exposure and HLA in healthy donors. The assay was immunoSEQ multiplex PCR, and TCRdb's table has in-frame clones only and misses some. The sample yields roughly 180,000 clones, 65% to 85% seen once. Material for sequencing was PBMCs. Every receptor here comes from a woman younger than 30 in good health and CMV-seronegative. CDR3s include the opening cysteine and the closing phenylalanine or tryptophan. The order of the fields is CDR3 length, D gene, V gene, clone size, J gene, CDR3 protein, CDR3 DNA. The D gene is left open where the match is weak. Expanded clones get a size class; other rows say once, few or many, or leave the size out.

>16|-|TRBV30|few|TRBJ2-7
CAWSVGGTGSVYEQYF
TGTGCCTGGAGTGTTGGAGGGACTGGCTCTGTCTACGAGCAGTACTTC
>16|TRBD2|TRBV6-4|-|TRBJ2-1
CASSGDNSGTGNEQFF
TGTGCCAGCTCGGGGGACAATAGCGGGACGGGTAATGAGCAGTTCTTC
>14|TRBD1|TRBV28|-|TRBJ2-7
CASIKQGNLYEQYF
TGTGCCAGCATTAAACAGGGGAACTTATACGAGCAGTACTTC
>15|-|TRBV27|-|TRBJ2-7
CASSLRGTPSYEQYF
TGTGCCAGCAGTTTACGGGGGACTCCCTCCTACGAGCAGTACTTC
>15|-|TRBV25-1|-|TRBJ2-3
CASSEWRGSTDTQYF
TGTGCCAGCAGTGAATGGAGGGGTAGCACAGATACGCAGTATTTT
>15|TRBD2|TRBV14|-|TRBJ2-7
CASSQGLAAWNEQYF
TGTGCCAGCAGCCAAGGACTAGCGGCCTGGAACGAGCAGTACTTC
>15|-|TRBV27|once|TRBJ2-3
CASSWGRGLTDTQYF
TGTGCCAGCAGTTGGGGGCGGGGGCTCACAGATACGCAGTATTTT
>15|TRBD2|TRBV11-3|-|TRBJ2-1
CASSSPWGGVHEQFF
TGTGCCAGCAGCTCACCCTGGGGGGGAGTACATGAGCAGTTCTTC
>14|-|TRBV18|-|TRBJ2-1
CASSLDAGYNEQFF
TGTGCCAGCTCACTTGATGCGGGGTACAATGAGCAGTTCTTC
>14|-|TRBV6-1|-|TRBJ1-3
CASSPTGIGNTIYF
TGTGCCAGCAGTCCTACAGGGATTGGAAACACCATATATTTT
>13|-|TRBV10-3|-|TRBJ2-3
CGETGTSTDTQYF
TGTGGCGAGACAGGGACTTCCACAGATACGCAGTATTTT
>16|TRBD1|TRBV4-3|once|TRBJ2-1
CASSQELGGRYNEQFF
TGCGCCAGCAGCCAAGAACTAGGGGGCCGATACAATGAGCAGTTCTTC
>13|-|TRBV6-6|-|TRBJ2-1
CASSAGLRNEQFF
TGTGCCAGCAGTGCTGGACTTCGCAATGAGCAGTTCTTC
>15|TRBD2|TRBV5-1|-|TRBJ2-7
CASSSGTSGNYEQYF
TGCGCCAGCAGCTCCGGGACTAGCGGGAACTACGAGCAGTACTTC
>15|-|TRBV18|-|TRBJ1-1
CASSRGGSKNTEAFF
TGTGCCAGCTCCCGAGGCGGCAGTAAGAACACTGAAGCTTTCTTT
>17|TRBD2|TRBV18|-|TRBJ2-5
CASSRLAGGPNQETQYF
TGTGCCAGCTCACGACTAGCGGGAGGGCCCAACCAAGAGACCCAGTACTTC
>19|TRBD1|TRBV19|-|TRBJ1-5
CASSIIRGQGGGSNQPQHF
TGTGCCAGTAGTATAATACGCGGTCAGGGGGGAGGTAGCAATCAGCCCCAGCATTTT
>17|TRBD2|TRBV7-2|-|TRBJ2-3
CASSLVGGRYSTDTQYF
TGTGCCAGCAGCTTAGTCGGGGGGAGGTACAGCACAGATACGCAGTATTTT
>18|-|TRBV7-2|-|TRBJ2-2
CASSLGPAGHEYTGELFF
TGTGCCAGCAGCTTAGGTCCAGCGGGACACGAGTACACCGGGGAGCTGTTTTTT
>13|TRBD2|TRBV10-3|-|TRBJ2-5
CAIGSGSIETQYF
TGTGCCATCGGAAGCGGGAGCATTGAGACCCAGTACTTC
>20|TRBD1|TRBV5-1|-|TRBJ1-1
CASSSLRYRGAQVLNTEAFF
TGCGCCAGCAGCTCCTTGCGATACAGGGGAGCCCAGGTGTTGAACACTGAAGCTTTCTTT
>13|-|TRBV4-2|-|TRBJ2-3
CASSLTTTDTQYF
TGTGCCAGCAGCCTCACTACCACAGATACGCAGTATTTT
>13|TRBD2|TRBV27|few|TRBJ2-7
CASRLAGTYEQYF
TGTGCCAGCAGGCTAGCGGGAACCTACGAGCAGTACTTC
>15|-|TRBV6-1|-|TRBJ2-7
CASRGYFEGSYEQYF
TGTGCCAGCAGGGGCTACTTTGAGGGTTCCTACGAGCAGTACTTC
>15|TRBD1|TRBV23-1|-|TRBJ1-1
CASSQSGGQGFVAFF
TGCGCCAGCAGTCAATCGGGGGGACAGGGGTTTGTTGCTTTCTTT
>15|-|TRBV18|-|TRBJ1-3
CASSPGLASGNTIYF
TGTGCCAGCTCACCAGGTCTAGCCTCTGGAAACACCATATATTTT
>11|-|TRBV2|-|TRBJ2-7
CASIRGYEQYF
TGTGCCAGCATCCGGGGCTACGAGCAGTACTTC
>14|-|TRBV7-8|-|TRBJ1-2
CASSRSGANYGYTF
TGTGCCAGCAGCCGGTCAGGGGCTAACTATGGCTACACCTTC
>16|TRBD1|TRBV28|once|TRBJ1-1
CASSFDRGLRRTEAFF
TGTGCCAGCAGTTTCGACAGGGGGCTGCGGAGGACTGAAGCTTTCTTT
>14|TRBD2|TRBV27|-|TRBJ2-1
CASSLRLAGEEQFF
TGTGCCAGCAGTTTAAGACTAGCGGGAGAAGAGCAGTTCTTC
>14|TRBD1|TRBV6-6|few|TRBJ2-7
CASSYGTGGYEQYF
TGTGCCAGCAGTTACGGGACAGGGGGCTACGAGCAGTACTTC
>16|TRBD2|TRBV5-1|once|TRBJ2-5
CASSLVLAGEVETQYF
TGCGCCAGCAGCTTGGTATTAGCGGGAGAGGTAGAGACCCAGTACTTC
>14|-|TRBV7-8|-|TRBJ1-1
CASSLDGGYTEAFF
TGTGCCAGCAGCTTAGACGGGGGGTACACTGAAGCTTTCTTT
>15|TRBD1|TRBV6-5|-|TRBJ1-2
CASRPGQGAGYGYTF
TGTGCCAGCAGGCCGGGACAGGGGGCAGGTTATGGCTACACCTTC
>16|-|TRBV6-6|once|TRBJ2-6
CASTQEGFPGANVLTF
TGTGCCAGCACCCAGGAGGGGTTCCCTGGGGCCAACGTCCTGACTTTC
>13|-|TRBV28|-|TRBJ1-1
CASSFGAHTEAFF
TGTGCCAGCAGTTTCGGAGCTCACACTGAAGCTTTCTTT
>17|TRBD1|TRBV4-2|-|TRBJ1-2
CASSQPNPTGGRDGYTF
TGTGCCAGCAGCCAGCCTAACCCCACAGGGGGCCGGGATGGCTACACCTTC
>16|TRBD1|TRBV7-6|-|TRBJ2-1
CASSSTGESSYNEQFF
TGTGCCAGCAGCTCGACAGGGGAAAGCTCCTACAATGAGCAGTTCTTC
>14|-|TRBV6-1|-|TRBJ1-1
CASSFLTQNTEAFF
TGTGCCAGCAGTTTCCTGACACAGAACACTGAAGCTTTCTTT
>15|-|TRBV9|few|TRBJ2-1
CASSVRVRPYNEQFF
TGTGCCAGCAGCGTACGGGTACGTCCCTACAATGAGCAGTTCTTC
>15|TRBD2|TRBV5-1|-|TRBJ2-7
CASSLGSGSSYEQYF
TGCGCCAGCAGCTTGGGTAGCGGGAGCTCCTACGAGCAGTACTTC
>13|-|TRBV28|-|TRBJ2-6
CATTGSGANVLTF
TGTGCCACCACAGGGTCTGGGGCCAACGTCCTGACTTTC
>16|TRBD1|TRBV19|-|TRBJ1-1
CASSIGRGRQNTEAFF
TGTGCCAGTAGTATTGGCAGGGGGCGACAGAACACTGAAGCTTTCTTT
>13|-|TRBV4-3|once|TRBJ2-1
CASSQQLGDEQFF
TGCGCCAGCAGCCAGCAACTAGGAGATGAGCAGTTCTTC
>12|-|TRBV5-4|once|TRBJ2-7
CASSLRGYEQYF
TGTGCCAGCAGCTTACGAGGGTACGAGCAGTACTTC
>18|-|TRBV19|-|TRBJ2-7
CASSSKFGSGASDYEQYF
TGTGCCAGTAGTTCGAAGTTTGGGTCGGGAGCTAGTGACTACGAGCAGTACTTC
>13|-|TRBV29-1|-|TRBJ2-7
CSAEGGTTYEQYF
TGCAGCGCCGAGGGGGGGACTACCTACGAGCAGTACTTC
>12|TRBD1|TRBV27|few|TRBJ2-7
CASSGTGGEQYF
TGTGCCAGCAGCGGGACAGGGGGCGAGCAGTACTTC
>14|TRBD2|TRBV19|-|TRBJ2-2
CASRLAGGTGELFF
TGTGCCAGTCGACTAGCGGGAGGCACCGGGGAGCTGTTTTTT
>16|TRBD1|TRBV4-1|-|TRBJ2-2
CASSQTGQANTGELFF
TGCGCCAGCAGCCAGACGGGACAGGCGAACACCGGGGAGCTGTTTTTT
>13|-|TRBV18|-|TRBJ2-3
CASSQAGGDTQYF
TGTGCCAGCTCGCAGGCGGGCGGGGATACGCAGTATTTT
>15|TRBD2|TRBV5-1|-|TRBJ2-1
CASSLAGGGLGEQFF
TGCGCCAGCAGCTTGGCGGGAGGGGGGTTAGGCGAGCAGTTCTTC
>15|-|TRBV25-1|-|TRBJ1-4
CASSEWQGTNEKLFF
TGTGCCAGCAGTGAATGGCAGGGGACGAATGAAAAACTGTTTTTT